The 9 T cell receptor beta chains below all came from one sample that was sequenced in a study of blood T cell repertoires in COVID-19. The repertoire was sequenced with immunoSEQ multiplex PCR; TCRdb's copy has only in-frame clones and lacks some. The sample lists over 35,000 clones, 86% occurring once. The material sequenced was peripheral blood. These receptors originate from a man aged 60-69 years with active COVID-19.

This clone has just one count. The chain recombines TRBV27 with TRBJ2-7, with TRBD2 as a possible D gene (6 bases). The V end lost 10 bases, the J end lost 5 bases, and 18 bases lay between the germline ends. This CDR3 is built from 13 residues. CDR1 is MNHEY and CDR2 is SMNVEV in the germline V gene (reference sequence). The CDR3 region is CATRGLSPHEQYF. CDR3 bases: TGTGCCACACGAGGACTATCCCCTCACGAGCAGTACTTC.

The chain links TRBV18 to TRBJ1-1, with no clear D. Germline loops: CDR1 KGHSH, CDR2 LQKENI. V was cut by 6 bases and J by 0 bases, with 8 bases left in between. This CDR3 is 13 amino acids long. DNA for the CDR3: TGTGCCAGCTCCCCTGTCTTGAACACTGAAGCTTTCTTT. It yields the protein CASSPVLNTEAFF.

This clone was detected only once. CDR3 bases: TGTGCCAGCAGCTGGGAACTAGCGGGAGGCTTAGCCAAAAACATTCAGTACTTC. It specifies CASSWELAGGLAKNIQYF. The chain is built from TRBV5-6 and TRBJ2-4; 12 nucleotides agree with TRBD2. The V segment lost 3 bases and the J segment 0 bases; nucleotides outside the gene matches: 7. Per germline, CDR1 SGHDT and CDR2 YYEEEE. CDR3 length: 18 residues.

CDR3 amino acids: CASSEDREKTQYF. CDR3 bases: TGTGCCAGCAGTGAGGACAGGGAGAAGACCCAGTACTTC. The chain is built from TRBV2 and TRBJ2-5, with TRBD1 matching 8 bases. CDR3 length equals 13 residues. V lost 3 bases and J lost 6; bases outside the gene matches: 3. The germline V gene has CDR1 SNHLY and CDR2 FYNNEI. Filled out from reference TRBV2 and TRBJ2-5, the complete variable domain reads EPEVTQTPSHQVTQMGQEVILRCVPISNHLYFYWYRQILGQKVEFLVSFYNNEISEKSEIFDDQFSVERPDGSNFTLKIRSTKLEDSAMYFCASSEDREKTQYFGPGTRLLVL.

This chain joins TRBV5-1 and TRBJ2-7, with 13 bases that match TRBD2. The CDR3 spans 19 residues. V lost 2 bases to trimming and J lost 3 bases; unmatched junction nucleotides: 14. Germline V gene sequence: CDR1 SGHRS, CDR2 YFSETQ. DNA for the CDR3: TGCGCCAGCAGCTTCAGGGCTTCCGGGACTAGCGGGACGTTCTACGAGCAGTACTTC. It codes for CASSFRASGTSGTFYEQYF.

The genes are TRBV5-1 and TRBJ1-6; 9 nucleotides line up with TRBD1. Germline loops: CDR1 SGHRS, CDR2 YFSETQ. The CDR3 length is 16 residues. V was pared by 3 bases and J by 9 bases, with 10 bases of the junction left unmatched. DNA of the CDR3: TGCGCCAGCAGCTCGGGGGGGACAGGGAATAGTTCACCCCTCCACTTT. It encodes CASSSGGTGNSSPLHF.

CDR3 bases: TGTGCCAGCAGCGGGGGGAATCAGCCCCAGCATTTT. It encodes CASSGGNQPQHF. V and J are TRBV7-9 and TRBJ1-5; tentatively, D is TRBD1 (5 bases). Trimming took 5 bases from V and 4 from J, leaving 6 bases between them. Per the germline V gene, CDR1 is SEHNR and CDR2 is FQNEAQ (reference sequence). This CDR3 spans 12 amino acids.

This chain links TRBV7-2 with TRBJ2-3, with 10 bases fitting TRBD1. This CDR3 contains 15 residues. Germline loops: CDR1 SGHTA, CDR2 FQGNSA. V gave up 6 bases and J gave up 0 bases; unmatched junction bases: 3. The CDR3, as DNA: TGTGCCAGCAGTCCGGGACAGGGGAGCACAGATACGCAGTATTTT. This encodes CASSPGQGSTDTQYF.

V is TRBV10-3 and J is TRBJ1-6; D uncertain. Germline lookup yields CDR1 ENHRY and CDR2 SYGVKD. The CDR3 has 13 residues. Trimming cost V 7 bases and J 4 bases, with 8 bases left between them. In nucleotides, the CDR3 is TGTGCCATCACCGAAACTTATAATTCACCCCTCCACTTT. Translation: CAITETYNSPLHF.